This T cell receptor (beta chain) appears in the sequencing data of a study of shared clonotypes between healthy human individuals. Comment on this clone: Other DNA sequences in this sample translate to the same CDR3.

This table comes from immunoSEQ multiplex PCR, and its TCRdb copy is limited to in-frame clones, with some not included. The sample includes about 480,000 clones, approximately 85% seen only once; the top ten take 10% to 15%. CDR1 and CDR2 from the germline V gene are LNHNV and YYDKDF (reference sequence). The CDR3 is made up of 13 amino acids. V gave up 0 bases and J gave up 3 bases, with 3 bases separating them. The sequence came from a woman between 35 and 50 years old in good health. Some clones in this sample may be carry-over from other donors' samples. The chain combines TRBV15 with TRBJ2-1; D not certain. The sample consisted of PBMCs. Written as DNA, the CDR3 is TGTGCCACCAGCAGAGATAGCTACAATGAGCAGTTCTTC. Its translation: CATSRDSYNEQFF.